A selection of T cell receptor beta chains follows, all from one sample in a study of T cell responses to AZD1222 COVID-19 vaccine. TCRdb's table, derived via immunoSEQ multiplex PCR, lists solely in-frame clones and lacks some. The sample holds about 130,000 clones, less than 95% seen once. The material was peripheral blood, obtained on day 0 of MenACWY control vaccination. Receptor source: an adult in good health. The CDR3 runs from the conserved cysteine through the conserved F or W. The order of the fields is J gene, D gene, clone size, V gene, CDR3 protein, CDR3 DNA. The D gene is left open where the match is weak. Only some rows state a clone size, as once, few, many or a class for expanded clones.

TRBJ2-1,.,.,TRBV24-1,CATSDRGGYNEQFF,TGTGCCACCAGTGACAGAGGGGGATACAATGAGCAGTTCTTC
TRBJ1-1,.,once,TRBV7-9,CASSLTAAVNTEAFF,TGTGCCAGCAGCTTAACAGCGGCCGTAAACACTGAAGCTTTCTTT
TRBJ2-1,TRBD1,.,TRBV5-1,CASSGRTGFDEQFF,TGCGCCAGCAGCGGGAGGACAGGGTTTGATGAGCAGTTCTTC
TRBJ1-4,.,.,TRBV5-5,CASSLLTTNEKLFF,TGTGCCAGCAGCTTATTAACAACTAATGAAAAACTGTTTTTT
TRBJ1-2,.,.,TRBV29-1,CSVDGETGYGYTF,TGCAGCGTTGATGGGGAGACTGGCTATGGCTACACCTTC
TRBJ1-3,.,.,TRBV6-5,CASSYQVSGNTIYF,TGTGCCAGCAGTTACCAAGTTTCTGGAAACACCATATATTTT
TRBJ2-7,TRBD2,.,TRBV5-6,CASSRTSGAYEQYF,TGTGCCAGCAGCCGGACTAGCGGGGCCTACGAGCAGTACTTC
TRBJ2-5,TRBD2,.,TRBV7-6,CASSLGSGRALETQYF,TGTGCCAGCAGCTTAGGGAGCGGGAGGGCCTTGGAGACCCAGTACTTC
TRBJ1-2,TRBD1,.,TRBV4-1,CASSQERTGEGYTF,TGCGCCAGCAGCCAAGAACGGACAGGCGAGGGCTACACCTTC
TRBJ1-6,.,.,TRBV19,CASSSGTGSPLHF,TGTGCCAGTAGTTCTGGCACAGGTTCACCCCTCCACTTT
TRBJ1-2,.,.,TRBV30,CAWMGPSYVPRYTF,TGTGCCTGGATGGGACCATCCTATGTCCCTCGCTACACCTTC
TRBJ1-4,.,.,TRBV9,CASSSGTRGNEKLFF,TGTGCCAGCAGCTCGGGGACTCGGGGGAATGAAAAACTGTTTTTT
TRBJ2-7,.,.,TRBV7-9,CASSYEVTGTSYEQYF,TGTGCCAGCAGCTATGAGGTAACAGGGACATCCTACGAGCAGTACTTC
TRBJ1-3,TRBD1,.,TRBV10-3,CAISGTAGNTIYF,TGTGCCATCAGCGGGACAGCTGGAAACACCATATATTTT
TRBJ1-4,TRBD1,.,TRBV5-1,CASTYRDSRNEKLFF,TGCGCCAGCACCTACAGGGACAGTAGGAATGAAAAACTGTTTTTT
TRBJ2-1,.,.,TRBV7-3,CASSFTSTGYNEQFF,TGTGCCAGCAGCTTCACATCGACTGGATACAATGAGCAGTTCTTC